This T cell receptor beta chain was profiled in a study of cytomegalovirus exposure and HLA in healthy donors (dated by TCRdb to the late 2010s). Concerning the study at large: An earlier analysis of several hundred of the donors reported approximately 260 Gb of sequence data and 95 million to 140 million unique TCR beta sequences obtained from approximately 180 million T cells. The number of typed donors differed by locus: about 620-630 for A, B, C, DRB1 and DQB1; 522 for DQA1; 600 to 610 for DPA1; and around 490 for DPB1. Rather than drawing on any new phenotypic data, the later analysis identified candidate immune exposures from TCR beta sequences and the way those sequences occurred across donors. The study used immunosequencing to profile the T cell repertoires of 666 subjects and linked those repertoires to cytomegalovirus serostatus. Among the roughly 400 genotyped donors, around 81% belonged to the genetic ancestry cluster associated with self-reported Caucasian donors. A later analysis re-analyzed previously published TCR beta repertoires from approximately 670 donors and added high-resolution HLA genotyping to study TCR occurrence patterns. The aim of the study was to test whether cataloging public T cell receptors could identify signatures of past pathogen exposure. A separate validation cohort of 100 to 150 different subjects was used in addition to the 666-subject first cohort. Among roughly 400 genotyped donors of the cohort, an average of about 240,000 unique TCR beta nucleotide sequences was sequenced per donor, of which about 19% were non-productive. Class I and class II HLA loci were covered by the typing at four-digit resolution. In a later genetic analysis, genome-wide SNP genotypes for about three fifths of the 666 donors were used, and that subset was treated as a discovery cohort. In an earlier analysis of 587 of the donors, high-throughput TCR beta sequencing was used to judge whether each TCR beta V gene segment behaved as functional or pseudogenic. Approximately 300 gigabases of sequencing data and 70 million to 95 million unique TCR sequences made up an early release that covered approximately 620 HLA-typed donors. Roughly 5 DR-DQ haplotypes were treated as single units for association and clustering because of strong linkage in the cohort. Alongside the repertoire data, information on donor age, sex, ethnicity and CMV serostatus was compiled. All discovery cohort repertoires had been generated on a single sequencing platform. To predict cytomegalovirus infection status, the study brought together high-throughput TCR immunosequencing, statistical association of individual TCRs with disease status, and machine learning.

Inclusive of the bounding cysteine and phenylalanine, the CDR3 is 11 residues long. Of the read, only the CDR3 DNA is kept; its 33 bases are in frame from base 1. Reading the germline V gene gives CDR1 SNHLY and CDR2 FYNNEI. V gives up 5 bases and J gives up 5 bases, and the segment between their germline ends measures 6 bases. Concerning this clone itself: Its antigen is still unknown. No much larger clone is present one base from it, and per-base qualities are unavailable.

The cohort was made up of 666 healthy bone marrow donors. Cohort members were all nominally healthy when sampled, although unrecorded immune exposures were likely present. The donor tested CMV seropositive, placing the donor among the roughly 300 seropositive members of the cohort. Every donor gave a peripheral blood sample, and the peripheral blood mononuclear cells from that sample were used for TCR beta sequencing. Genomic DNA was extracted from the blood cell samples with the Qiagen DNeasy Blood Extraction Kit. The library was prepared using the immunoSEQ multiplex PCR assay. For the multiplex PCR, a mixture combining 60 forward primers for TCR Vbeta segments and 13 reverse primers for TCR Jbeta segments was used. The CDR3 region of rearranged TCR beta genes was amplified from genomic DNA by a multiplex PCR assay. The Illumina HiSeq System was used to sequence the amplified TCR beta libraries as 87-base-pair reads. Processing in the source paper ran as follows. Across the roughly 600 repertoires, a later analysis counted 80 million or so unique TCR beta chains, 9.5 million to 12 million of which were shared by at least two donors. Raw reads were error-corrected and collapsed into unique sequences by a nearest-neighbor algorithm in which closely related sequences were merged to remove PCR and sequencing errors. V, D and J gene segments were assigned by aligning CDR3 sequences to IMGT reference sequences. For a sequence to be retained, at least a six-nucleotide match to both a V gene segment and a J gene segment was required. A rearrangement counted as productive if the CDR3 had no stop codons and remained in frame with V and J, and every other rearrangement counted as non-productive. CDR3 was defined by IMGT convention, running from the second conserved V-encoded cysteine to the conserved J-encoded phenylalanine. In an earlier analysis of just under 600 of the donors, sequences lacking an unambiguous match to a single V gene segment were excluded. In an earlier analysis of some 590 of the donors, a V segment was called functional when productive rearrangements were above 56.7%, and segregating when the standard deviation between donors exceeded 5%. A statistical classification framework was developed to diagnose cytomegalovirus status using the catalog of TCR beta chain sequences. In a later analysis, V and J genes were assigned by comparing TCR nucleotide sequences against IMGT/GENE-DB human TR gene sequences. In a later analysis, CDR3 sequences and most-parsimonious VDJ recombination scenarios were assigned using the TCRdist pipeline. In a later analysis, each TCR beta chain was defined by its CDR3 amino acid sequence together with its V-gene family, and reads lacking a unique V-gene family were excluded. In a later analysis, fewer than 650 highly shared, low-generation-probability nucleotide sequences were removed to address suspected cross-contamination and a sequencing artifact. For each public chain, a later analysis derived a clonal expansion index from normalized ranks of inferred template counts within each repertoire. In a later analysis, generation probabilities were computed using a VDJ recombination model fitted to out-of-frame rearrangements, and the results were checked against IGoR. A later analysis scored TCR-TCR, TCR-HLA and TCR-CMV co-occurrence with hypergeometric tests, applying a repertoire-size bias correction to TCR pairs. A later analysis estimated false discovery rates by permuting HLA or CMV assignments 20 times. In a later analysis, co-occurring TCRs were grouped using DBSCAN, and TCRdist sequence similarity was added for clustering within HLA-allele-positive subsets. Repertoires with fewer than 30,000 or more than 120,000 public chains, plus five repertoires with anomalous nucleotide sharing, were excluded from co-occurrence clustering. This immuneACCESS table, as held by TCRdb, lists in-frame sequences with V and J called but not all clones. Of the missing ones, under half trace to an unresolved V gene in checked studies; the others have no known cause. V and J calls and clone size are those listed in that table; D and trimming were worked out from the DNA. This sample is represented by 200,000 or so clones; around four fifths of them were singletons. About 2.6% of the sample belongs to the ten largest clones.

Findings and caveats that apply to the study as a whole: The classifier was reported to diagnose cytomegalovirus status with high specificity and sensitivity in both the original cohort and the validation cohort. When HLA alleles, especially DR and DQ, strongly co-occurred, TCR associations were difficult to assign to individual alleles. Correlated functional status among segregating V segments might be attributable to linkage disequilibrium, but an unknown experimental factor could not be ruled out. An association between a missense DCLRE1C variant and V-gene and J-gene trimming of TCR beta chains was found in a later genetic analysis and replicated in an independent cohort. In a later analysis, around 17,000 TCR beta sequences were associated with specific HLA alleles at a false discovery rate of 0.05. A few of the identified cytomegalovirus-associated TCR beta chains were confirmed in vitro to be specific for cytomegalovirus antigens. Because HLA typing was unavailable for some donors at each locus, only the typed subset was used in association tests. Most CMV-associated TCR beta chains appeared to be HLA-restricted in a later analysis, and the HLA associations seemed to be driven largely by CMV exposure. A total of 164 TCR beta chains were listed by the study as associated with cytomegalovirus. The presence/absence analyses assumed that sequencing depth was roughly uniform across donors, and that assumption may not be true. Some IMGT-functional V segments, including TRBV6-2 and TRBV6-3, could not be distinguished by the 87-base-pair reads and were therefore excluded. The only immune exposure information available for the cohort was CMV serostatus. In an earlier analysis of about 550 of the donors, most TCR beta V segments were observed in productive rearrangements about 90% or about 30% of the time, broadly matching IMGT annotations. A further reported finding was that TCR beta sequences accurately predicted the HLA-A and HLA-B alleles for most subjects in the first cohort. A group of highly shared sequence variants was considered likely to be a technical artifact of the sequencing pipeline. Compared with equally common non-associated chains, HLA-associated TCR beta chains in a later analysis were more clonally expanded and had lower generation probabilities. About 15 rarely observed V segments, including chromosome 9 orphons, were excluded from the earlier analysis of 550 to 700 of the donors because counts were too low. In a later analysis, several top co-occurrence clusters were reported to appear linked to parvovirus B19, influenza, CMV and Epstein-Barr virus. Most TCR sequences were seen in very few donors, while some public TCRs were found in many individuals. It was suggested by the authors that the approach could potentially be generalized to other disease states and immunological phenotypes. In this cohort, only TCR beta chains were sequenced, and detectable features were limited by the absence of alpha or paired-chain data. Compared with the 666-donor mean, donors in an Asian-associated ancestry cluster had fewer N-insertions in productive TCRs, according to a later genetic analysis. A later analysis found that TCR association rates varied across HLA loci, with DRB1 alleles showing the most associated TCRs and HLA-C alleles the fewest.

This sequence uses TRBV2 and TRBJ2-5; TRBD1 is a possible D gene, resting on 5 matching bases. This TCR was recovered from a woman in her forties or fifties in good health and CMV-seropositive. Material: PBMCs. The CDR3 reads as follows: CASSRQETQYF. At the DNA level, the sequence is TGTGCCAGCAGTCGACAGGAGACCCAGTACTTC.